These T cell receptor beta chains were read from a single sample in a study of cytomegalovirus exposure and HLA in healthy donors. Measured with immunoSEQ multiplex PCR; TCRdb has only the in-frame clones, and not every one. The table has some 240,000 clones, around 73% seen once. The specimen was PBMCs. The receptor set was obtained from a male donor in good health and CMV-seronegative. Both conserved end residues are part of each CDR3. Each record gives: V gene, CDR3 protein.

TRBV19 CASSILDRVNSPLHF
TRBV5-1 CASSRAGTSYNEQFF
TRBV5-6 CASSLELEGANEQFF
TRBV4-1 CASSQTPWTGGVGNQPQHF
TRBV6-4 CASSDSATSGTDTQYF
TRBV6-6 CASKEAGAGYEQYF
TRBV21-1 CASRPGLAVQETQYF
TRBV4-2 CASSPGQAAGANVLTF
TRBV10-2 CASSAGRANEQYF
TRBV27 CASSFLRGKTGELFF
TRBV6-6 CASSYSSGFSEKLFF
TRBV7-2 CASSLSPTATGTQYF
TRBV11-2 CASSRTTGYQETQYF
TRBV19 CASKRTGGFDEQFF
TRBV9 CASSVAPGLAYEQYF
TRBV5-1 CASSRGQGGRTDTQYF
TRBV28 CASRLGTHSNYGYTF
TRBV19 CASTPGLVGDTQYF
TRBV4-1 CASSQDRASNEQFF
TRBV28 CASSSGQGSEAFF
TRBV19 CASSIQGSQYYGYTF
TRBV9 CASSAEITPWNTEAFF
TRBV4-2 CASSQGAGLAGWGSYEQYF
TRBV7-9 CASHPKRGSDTGELFF
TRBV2 CASSLAGVYEQYF
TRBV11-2 CASSFGTSSYEQYF
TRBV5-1 CASSSTGGTYEQYF
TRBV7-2 CASSSDRTANEQYF
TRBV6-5 CASSSVSGGGREQYF
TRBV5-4 CASSPQGQETQYF
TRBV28 CATTDGTDYEQYF
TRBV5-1 CASSATGFSASGANVLTF
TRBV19 CASIPGTAYQPQHF
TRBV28 CASSLRQGLNTEAFF
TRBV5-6 CASSQQGALAKNIQYF
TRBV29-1 CSVSRTIGEQYF
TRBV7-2 CASSLFNTFGNTIYF
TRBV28 CASSSTGDFNYGYTF
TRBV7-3 CASSPLAGGYNEQFF
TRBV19 CASSKRTSGSGEQFF
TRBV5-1 CASSYTGGRDEQYF